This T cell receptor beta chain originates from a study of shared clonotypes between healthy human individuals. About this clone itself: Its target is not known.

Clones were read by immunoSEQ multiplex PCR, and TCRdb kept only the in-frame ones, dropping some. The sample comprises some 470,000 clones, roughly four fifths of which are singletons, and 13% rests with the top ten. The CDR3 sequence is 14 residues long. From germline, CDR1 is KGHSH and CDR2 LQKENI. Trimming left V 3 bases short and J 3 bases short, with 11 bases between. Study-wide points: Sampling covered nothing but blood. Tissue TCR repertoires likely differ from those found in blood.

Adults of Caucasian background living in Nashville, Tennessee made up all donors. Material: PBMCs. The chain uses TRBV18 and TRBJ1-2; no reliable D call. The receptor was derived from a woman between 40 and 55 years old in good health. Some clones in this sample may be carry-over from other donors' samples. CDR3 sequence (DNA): TGTGCCAGCTCACCCGACATATCCTACTATGGCTACACCTTC. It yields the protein CASSPDISYYGYTF.